Following are 28 T cell receptor beta chains from one sample sequenced in a study of CD8 T cells in ankylosing spondylitis. Study-level points and caveats: Seemingly characteristic of ankylosing spondylitis blood was a TCR beta motif consisting of under ten highly homologous variants.

These receptors have no known antigen. MiXCR was run by TCRdb on the 5' RACE reads, yielding one entry per CDR3 protein. In the table there are a few hundred thousand distinct CDR3 sequences, 8% of which are singletons. Source material: blood, either unsorted or a sorted T cell fraction (not recorded which). Receptors were obtained from a male donor with ankylosing spondylitis.

This clonotype was detected many times. The chain couples TRBV4-2 to TRBJ2-1; D gene unclear. V was pared by 4 bases and J by 6 bases, with 10 bases between. This CDR3 region has 13 residues. Germline V CDR1 and CDR2: LGHNA, YNFKEQ. The CDR3 bases are TGTGCCAGCAGCCTGGCCGTGGGCAATGAGCAGTTCTTC. It translates to CASSLAVGNEQFF.

This clonotype was detected ten times or more. The rearrangement links TRBV5-1 to TRBJ2-6; TRBD2 is a possible D gene (5 bases). Trimming cost V 7 bases and J 0 bases, with 11 bases left between them. The CDR3 is made up of 15 amino acids. Germline CDR1 reads SGHRS; CDR2 reads YFSETQ. This CDR3 is CASGGDDSGANVLTF. The CDR3 nucleotides read TGCGCCAGCGGAGGAGACGACTCTGGGGCCAACGTCCTGACTTTC.

The V call is TRBV5-1, the J call TRBJ1-2; the D gene is possibly TRBD1 (5 bases). Trimming shortened V by 0 bases and J by 3 bases, and 9 bases separated the two germline ends. From germline, CDR1 is SGHRS and CDR2 YFSETQ. The length of the CDR3 is 14 residues. The chain's CDR3 is CASSLGQMDYGYTF. The CDR3 DNA reads TGCGCCAGCAGCTTGGGACAGATGGACTATGGCTACACCTTC.

This chain connects TRBV7-9 to TRBJ2-7, with 10 bases lining up with TRBD1. The germline V gene encodes CDR1 SEHNR and CDR2 FQNEAQ (reference sequence). The junction had 16 bases not matched to a gene; V was cut back by 5 bases and J by 9 bases. CDR3 length: 16 residues. The CDR3 coding sequence is TGTGCCAGCAGCCCGAGGTGGGGACAGGGGCCGAACGTGCAGTACTTC. As protein: CASSPRWGQGPNVQYF.

This clonotype was observed a handful of times. The chain recombines TRBV5-4 with TRBJ2-1; 15 bases are a match to TRBD2. There are 16 residues in the CDR3. V shed 2 bases and J 7 bases; nucleotides not matched to a gene: 4. In germline, CDR1 is SGHNT, CDR2 YYREEE (reference sequence). The CDR3 DNA follows: TGTGCCAGCAGCTTTGGACTAGCGGGAGGGGAAAATGAGCAGTTCTTC. Protein product: CASSFGLAGGENEQFF.

The sample holds a few counts of this clonotype. The V call is TRBV20-1, the J call TRBJ2-6, with 7 bases fitting TRBD1. Losses at the gene ends were 5 bases for V and 4 bases for J; bases not matched to a gene: 5. Per the germline V gene, CDR1 is DFQATT and CDR2 is SNEGSKA (reference sequence). This CDR3 is built from 14 residues. The CDR3 reads CSARDSRGANVLTF. As DNA, the CDR3 is TGCAGTGCTCGGGACAGTCGAGGGGCCAACGTCCTGACTTTC.

This clonotype came up many times. The V and J genes are TRBV11-3 and TRBJ2-5; 7 bases fit TRBD1. Germline assignment: CDR1 SGHNT and CDR2 YENEEA. After removal of 7 bases from V and 0 bases from J, the junction contained 5 bases not matched to a gene. This CDR3 is 14 amino acids long. The CDR3 nucleotides read TGTGCCAGCACCACGGACAGGTACCAAGAGACCCAGTACTTC. It is translated as CASTTDRYQETQYF.

This clonotype was picked up a small number of times. This chain joins TRBV6-1 and TRBJ1-4; TRBD1 is a possible D gene (5 bases). Germline V gives CDR1 MNHNS, CDR2 SASEGT. V was pared by 7 bases and J by 3 bases, with 15 bases between. This CDR3 has 15 residues. The CDR3 DNA follows: TGTGCCAGCACCAATCGGGACTATCCTAATGAAAAACTGTTTTTT. Translation gives CASTNRDYPNEKLFF.

CDR3 nucleotide sequence: TGTGCCATCAGTGAGCCGAGGGAGACCCAGTACTTC. Translated: CAISEPRETQYF. This chain links TRBV10-3 with TRBJ2-5; D is unclear. CDR3 length: 12 amino acids. V lost 2 bases, J lost 5 bases, and 6 bases lay in between. Germline CDR1 ENHRY, CDR2 SYGVKD.

This clonotype was recorded at least ten times. This chain connects TRBV10-3 to TRBJ2-5; tentatively, D is TRBD2 (6 bases). This CDR3 is built from 14 residues. CDR1 is ENHRY and CDR2 is SYGVKD in the germline V gene. Between the trimmed V and J ends, which lost 3 bases and 5 bases, there was a span of 13 bases. CDR3 amino acids: CAISDGGTWETQYF. The CDR3 nucleotides are TGTGCCATCAGTGACGGGGGAACGTGGGAGACCCAGTACTTC.

This clonotype has just a few counts. J is TRBJ1-1 and V is TRBV6-1; no reliable D call. The CDR3 extends over 13 amino acids. Germline V gene lookup returns CDR1 MNHNS and CDR2 SASEGT. V dropped 6 bases and J dropped 0 bases, with 8 bases sitting between them. Here the CDR3 reads CASRQTMNTEAFF. DNA for the CDR3: TGTGCCAGCAGACAGACGATGAACACTGAAGCTTTCTTT.

This clonotype was counted ten times or more. The chain is built from TRBV10-3 and TRBJ2-7, with 10 nucleotides matching TRBD2. This CDR3 contains 15 residues. The germline gives CDR1 ENHRY, CDR2 SYGVKD. Trimming at V came to 6 bases and at J to 1 base, leaving 6 bases not matched to a gene. CDR3 sequence reads: CAIRASGSASYEQYF. CDR3 DNA sequence: TGTGCCATCAGGGCTAGCGGGAGTGCTTCCTACGAGCAGTACTTC.

This clonotype was counted a single time. The chain's CDR3 is CASSQGISNTEAFF. In DNA form, the CDR3 reads TGCGCCAGCAGTCAGGGGATTTCGAACACTGAAGCTTTCTTT. The chain joins TRBV23-1 to TRBJ1-1; D remains unclear. TRBV23-1 is given ORF status, its function remaining uncertain. This CDR3 comprises 14 residues. V lost 3 bases and J lost 1, with 9 bases in between.

Many counts were recorded for this clonotype. The chain has TRBV27 and TRBJ2-3; D is perhaps TRBD1 (5 bases). Germline V gives CDR1 MNHEY, CDR2 SMNVEV (reference sequence). This CDR3 has 16 residues. Deletions cut 5 bases from V and 4 bases from J, with 19 bases between. This chain's CDR3 is CASSIQAAPASDTQYF. In nucleotides, the CDR3 is TGTGCCAGCAGTATACAGGCGGCTCCAGCGTCAGATACGCAGTATTTT.

The V gene is TRBV9, the J gene TRBJ2-7; 13 nucleotides match TRBD2. Germline values: CDR1 SGDLS, CDR2 YYNGEE. V was clipped by 4 bases and J by 5 bases; unmatched bases: 9. This CDR3 contains 16 residues. The CDR3 here is CASSPRTSGSNDEQYF. The CDR3 DNA reads TGTGCCAGCAGCCCACGGACTAGCGGGAGTAACGACGAGCAGTACTTC.

The chain couples TRBV7-8 to TRBJ2-2; D unresolved. In germline, CDR1 is SGHVS, CDR2 FQNEAQ. The CDR3 loop spans 11 amino acids. V gave up 4 bases and J gave up 6 bases, with 3 bases separating them. The CDR3 DNA reads as TGTGCCAGCAGCTCCTCCGGGGAGCTGTTTTTT. It translates to CASSSSGELFF.

This chain uses TRBV11-1 with TRBJ2-2; tentative D call: TRBD1 (6 bases). V lost 7 bases, J lost 9 bases, and 21 bases lay in between. CDR1 is SGHAT and CDR2 is FQDESV in the germline V gene (reference sequence). The CDR3 length is 15 residues. The CDR3 region is CASNLGAPVRRELFF. The CDR3 nucleotides are TGTGCCAGCAACCTGGGGGCACCCGTACGCAGGGAGCTGTTTTTT.

The chain joins TRBV5-1 to TRBJ1-5; perhaps TRBD1 as D (5 bases). V lost 0 bases and J lost 4, with 8 bases in between. Germline V gene data show CDR1 as SGHRS and CDR2 as YFSETQ. This CDR3 contains 14 residues. The CDR3 protein is CASSLASGNQPQHF. The CDR3 DNA reads as TGCGCCAGCAGCTTGGCGTCAGGGAATCAGCCCCAGCATTTT. Combining the CDR3 with reference TRBV5-1 and TRBJ1-5 gives the whole variable domain KAGVTQTPRYLIKTRGQQVTLSCSPISGHRSVSWYQQTPGQGLQFLFEYFSETQRNKGNFPGRFSGRQFSNSRSEMNVSTLELGDSALYLCASSLASGNQPQHFGDGTRLSIL.

This clonotype appeared many times. CDR3 in amino acids: CASSPAGNQETQYF. CDR3 DNA: TGCGCCAGCAGCCCGGCAGGGAACCAAGAGACCCAGTACTTC. The rearrangement joins TRBV5-1 to TRBJ2-5; tentatively, D is TRBD1 (5 bases). V lost 4 bases and J 0 bases, leaving 10 bases between the germline ends. This CDR3 has 14 amino acids. CDR1 and CDR2 (germline): SGHRS, YFSETQ. Looking up the rest from reference TRBV5-1 and TRBJ2-5 gives the full variable domain: KAGVTQTPRYLIKTRGQQVTLSCSPISGHRSVSWYQQTPGQGLQFLFEYFSETQRNKGNFPGRFSGRQFSNSRSEMNVSTLELGDSALYLCASSPAGNQETQYFGPGTRLLVL.

This clonotype occurred a few times. This chain connects TRBV5-1 to TRBJ2-7; 7 bases fit TRBD1. Germline lookup yields CDR1 SGHRS and CDR2 YFSETQ. J lost 2 bases, V lost 1 base, and 6 bases had no gene match. The CDR3 length is 15 residues. The CDR3 sequence: CASSLLTGTPYEQYF. DNA of the CDR3: TGCGCCAGCAGCTTGCTGACAGGGACCCCCTACGAGCAGTACTTC.

This chain uses TRBV29-1 with TRBJ2-1, with TRBD1 as a possible D gene (5 bases). The length of the CDR3 is 13 residues. With 7 bases removed from V and 0 bases from J, the gap between germline ends came to 10 bases. Germline V gene data show CDR1 as SQVTM and CDR2 as ANQGSEA. CDR3 sequence (DNA): TGCAGCGCCGCGACAGACTCCTACAATGAGCAGTTCTTC. Protein sequence: CSAATDSYNEQFF.

A few counts support this clonotype. The chain recombines TRBV9 with TRBJ1-5; D is unresolved. The V end was cut by 0 bases, the J end by 9 bases, with 10 bases between. The CDR3 spans 13 residues. CDR1 is SGDLS, CDR2 YYNGEE, per germline. The CDR3 region has the DNA TGTGCCAGCAGCGTAGACGGGGAGGGGCCCCAGCATTTT. Protein sequence: CASSVDGEGPQHF. The full variable domain, with the rest looked up from reference TRBV9 and TRBJ1-5, is DSGVTQTPKHLITATGQRVTLRCSPRSGDLSVYWYQQSLDQGLQFLIQYYNGEERAKGNILERFSAQQFPDLHSELNLSSLELGDSALYFCASSVDGEGPQHFGDGTRLSIL.

This clonotype was observed at least ten times. The rearrangement joins TRBV10-3 to TRBJ1-1; the D is unclear. The CDR3 length is 12 residues. The germline V gene encodes CDR1 ENHRY and CDR2 SYGVKD. In DNA, the CDR3 is TGTGGCACTAGGGCGGGCAACACTGAAGCTTTCTTT. Translation: CGTRAGNTEAFF.

This clonotype was observed a handful of times. This sequence joins TRBV10-3 and TRBJ2-3; 9 nucleotides line up with TRBD1. The CDR3 extends over 16 amino acids. From germline, CDR1 is ENHRY and CDR2 SYGVKD. Unmatched junction bases numbered 7, after V lost 4 bases and J lost 2 bases. CDR3 in DNA: TGTGCCATCAGTGCACGGACAGGGGACATCACAGATACGCAGTATTTT. Its protein product is CAISARTGDITDTQYF.

This clonotype was counted only a few times. The genes are TRBV21-1 and TRBJ2-1. TRBV21-1 is reported as a pseudogene. This CDR3 contains 16 residues. The CDR3 bases are TGTGCCAGCAGCAACTTAAGCGGGAGCTCCTACAATGAGCAGTTCTTC. Its translation: CASSNLSGSSYNEQFF.

The chain carries TRBV11-2 and TRBJ2-6, with D tentatively TRBD1 (6 bases). The CDR3 runs to 19 residues. Trimming removed 5 bases from V and 0 bases from J, with 20 bases in between. Germline CDR1 SGHAT, CDR2 FQNNGV. The CDR3 region is CASSRKRTVVSSGANVLTF. The CDR3 nucleotides read TGTGCCAGCAGCCGCAAACGGACAGTGGTGAGCTCTGGGGCCAACGTCCTGACTTTC.

This clonotype was counted at least ten times. The V call is TRBV4-1, the J call TRBJ2-2; D remains unclear. Germline CDR1 MGHRA, CDR2 YSYEKL. Trimming took 4 bases from V and 7 from J, leaving 13 bases between them. The CDR3 loop spans 14 amino acids. Here the CDR3 reads CASSRGGLIGELFF. CDR3 nucleotides: TGCGCCAGCAGCCGCGGTGGGCTGATCGGGGAGCTGTTTTTT.

The chain joins TRBV5-1 to TRBJ2-7, with D perhaps being TRBD1 or TRBD2 (5 bases each). This CDR3 is 15 amino acids long. Germline CDR1 is SGHRS and CDR2 is YFSETQ. The V and J ends lost 2 bases and 3 bases respectively, with 15 bases between them. The CDR3 bases are TGCGCCAGCAGCTTCTGGGGGTCAGGAGACTACGAGCAGTACTTC. It yields the protein CASSFWGSGDYEQYF. Full variable domain (missing parts from reference TRBV5-1 and TRBJ2-7): KAGVTQTPRYLIKTRGQQVTLSCSPISGHRSVSWYQQTPGQGLQFLFEYFSETQRNKGNFPGRFSGRQFSNSRSEMNVSTLELGDSALYLCASSFWGSGDYEQYFGPGTRLTVT.